This T cell receptor beta chain was recorded in a study of T-cell memory formation after mild COVID-19 (dated by TCRdb to the early 2020s). Study-level background: Most TCR sequence clusters were specific to one of the two donors. Longitudinal TCRalpha and TCRbeta repertoire sequencing tracked T-cell clones expanding and contracting after mild COVID-19 in two donors. Two young, previously healthy adult volunteers made up the cohort, one male and one female. General study outcomes and caveats: Contracting CD4+ clones appeared mostly in the CM and EM memory subsets, whereas CD8+ clones were enriched in EMRA. From day 15 to 85, contracting clones showed balanced CD4/CD8 phenotypes, whereas a second wave of clones that expanded from day 15 to 37 leaned towards CD4+. Some responding clones were found in pre-infection memory, which suggests that pre-existing cross-reactive memory T cells took part in the SARS-CoV-2 response. Only a couple of mild cases were covered by the study, and larger cohorts that include severe cases with pre-infection samples were considered necessary. SARS-CoV-2 specificity was not confirmed for the second-wave clones peaking on day 37.

Ficoll-Paque density gradient centrifugation was the method used to isolate PBMCs. For this clonotype: The clone's antigen remains unknown. The sample holds no much larger clone one base away, and base qualities are not on file.

CDR1 and CDR2, looked up from the germline V gene (reference sequence), are SEHNR and FQNEAQ. V gives up 5 bases and J gives up 1 base, and the segment between their germline ends measures 12 bases. The CDR3 holds 14 amino acids from the cysteine to the phenylalanine. The read is trimmed to its CDR3 DNA, 42 bases read in frame from base 1. TCRdb shows the sequencer as Illumina NovaSeq 6000. Using 5'RACE with constant-segment primers, TCRalpha and TCRbeta cDNA libraries were constructed, with sample barcodes and unique molecular identifiers added in the process. RNA was extracted from every sample with Trizol reagent. The libraries were amplified in two PCR steps, and the second step added a second sample barcode and Illumina TruSeq adapters. Sequencing of the libraries was done on an Illumina NovaSeq, producing 2 x 150 bp paired-end reads. The paper's data handling went like this. With migec v1.2.7, reads were demultiplexed and then collapsed into UMI-guided consensus sequences. With mixcr v2.1.11, UMI consensuses were aligned to TRA and TRB V and J templates and assembled into clonotypes. A clonotype was counted as expanded or contracted only when both edgeR and NoisET called the clonotype significant, with the noise models trained on biological replicates. For edgeR calls, the cutoffs were a false discovery rate-adjusted p below 0.01 and a log2 fold-change threshold of 1. PCA with hierarchical clustering of max-normalized trajectories of the 1000 most abundant clonotypes was used as exploratory dynamics analysis. Each responding clone was given a CD4 or CD8 phenotype based on the CD4+ and CD8+ repertoires, which had been sequenced separately. TCRdb reanalyzed the raw reads on its own, using fastp at Q25 for trimming and MiXCR for clone calling, and kept in-frame beta chains. Every entry covers one CDR3 protein and lists the most common genes and DNA from its rows. The V and J calls come from TCRdb's annotation, not from the publication. A total of approximately 290,000 distinct CDR3 sequences appear in this sample, around 15% of them only once. The top ten constitute roughly 22% of the sample.

The chain joins TRBV7-9 to TRBJ2-7; no confident D gene assignment can be made. This clonotype originated in a man in his late teens or twenties who had mild COVID-19 (a few samples of this study predate the infection). The sample titles of this study are shuffled in the database, so cell type and time point are left out; the donor was told from shared clones. The sample consisted of PBMCs or a T cell subset sorted from them (not recorded which). The CDR3 has the sequence CASSPIGQSYEQYF. The DNA is as follows: TGTGCCAGCAGCCCTATTGGCCAATCCTACGAGCAGTACTTC.